The 8 T cell receptor beta chains given below trace back to one sample, sequenced in a study of blood T cell repertoires in COVID-19. Clones were sequenced by immunoSEQ multiplex PCR, and TCRdb holds only the in-frame ones, with some missing. There are about 270,000 clones in the sample; around 85% occur only once, and almost 1.5% lies in the top ten. What was sequenced was peripheral blood. The receptor source for this set is a human donor with COVID-19, enrolled during active disease. The donor label of this sample is uncertain.

The chain uses TRBV29-1 and TRBJ1-3; D is undetermined. Germline V gene data show CDR1 as SQVTM and CDR2 as ANQGSEA. V was pared by 4 bases and J by 0 bases, with 7 bases between. This CDR3 comprises 13 residues. This chain's CDR3 is CSVGGYSGNTIYF. CDR3 bases: TGCAGCGTTGGAGGTTACTCTGGAAACACCATATATTTT.

V is TRBV3-1 (or the pseudogene TRBV3-2) and J is TRBJ2-1; 7 nucleotides line up with TRBD2. CDR3 length: 17 residues. Per the germline V gene, CDR1 is LGHDT and CDR2 is YNNKEL (reference sequence). J gave up 7 bases and V 1 base, and 13 bases lay outside the gene matches. The CDR3 reads CASSQGRRGEGRNEQFF. Written as DNA, the CDR3 is TGTGCCAGCAGCCAAGGCCGACGGGGGGAGGGCCGGAATGAGCAGTTCTTC.

This clone was picked up a small number of times. Additional DNA sequences in this sample encode the identical CDR3. The rearrangement uses TRBV19 and TRBJ2-5, with 8 positions matching TRBD1. CDR3 length equals 13 residues. V was pared by 4 bases and J by 4 bases, with 2 bases of the junction left unmatched. CDR1 is LNHDA, CDR2 SQIVND, per germline (reference sequence). CDR3 sequence: CASSTQGAETQYF. The CDR3 DNA follows: TGTGCCAGTAGTACTCAGGGGGCAGAGACCCAGTACTTC.

The rearrangement joins TRBV6-5 to TRBJ2-7; TRBD2 aligns across 9 bases. V was pared by 6 bases and J by 1 base, with 7 bases of the junction left unmatched. This CDR3 has 15 residues. Germline V gives CDR1 MNHEY, CDR2 SVGAGI. Written as DNA, the CDR3 is TGTGCCAGCAGCCCACCAGCGGGAGGATCCTACGAGCAGTACTTC. Protein sequence: CASSPPAGGSYEQYF.

The rearrangement joins TRBV6-5 to TRBJ1-3; no firm D call. CDR1 MNHEY and CDR2 SVGAGI come from the germline V gene. Trimming took off 8 bases at V and 5 bases at J, with 16 bases between the two ends. The CDR3 runs to 14 residues. The chain's CDR3 is CASFDPGIRNTIYF. The CDR3 nucleotides read TGTGCCAGCTTCGACCCGGGGATCAGAAACACCATATATTTT.

This chain's CDR3 is CASSSTTGGYEQYF. DNA of the CDR3: TGTGCCAGCAGCTCAACGACGGGAGGCTACGAGCAGTACTTC. The chain carries TRBV7-2 and TRBJ2-7; 7 nucleotides line up with TRBD2. J was trimmed by 3 bases and V by 4 bases; bases with no gene match: 6. Per germline, CDR1 SGHTA and CDR2 FQGNSA. CDR3 length: 14 amino acids.

The chain recombines TRBV6-6 with TRBJ1-1; 8 bases map to TRBD1. The CDR3 length is 14 residues. CDR1 MNHNY and CDR2 SVGAGI come from the germline V gene (reference sequence). V lost 6 bases and J lost 5; bases outside the gene matches: 8. The CDR3 reads CASRKETGGTEAFF. As DNA, the CDR3 is TGTGCCAGCAGAAAAGAAACAGGGGGAACTGAAGCTTTCTTT.

The chain employs TRBV19 and TRBJ2-7, with TRBD2 matching over 15 bases. This CDR3 is built from 16 residues. CDR1 is LNHDA, CDR2 SQIVND, per germline (reference sequence). V dropped 6 bases and J dropped 6; count of bases not matched to a gene: 9. CDR3 amino acids: CASSPGLAGGYSEQYF. In DNA, the CDR3 is TGTGCCAGTAGCCCGGGACTAGCGGGAGGCTATAGCGAGCAGTACTTC.